The TCR beta chain under discussion was sequenced for a study of T cell repertoires in aging, cancer and after chemotherapy (dated by TCRdb to about 2019). Concerning the study at large: Six donor age groups were covered, ranging from 30 or younger up to 70 or older, and each group contained at least three individuals. In the hematological group, paired pre- and post-chemotherapy samples were obtained from chronic lymphocytic leukemia patients treated with fludarabine- or bendamustine-based regimens. Roughly 10 million TCR reads were contained in the full dataset. To examine immunoaging and T cell reconstitution after chemotherapy, the study profiled TCR beta repertoires in peripheral blood from healthy donors and cancer patients. A cohort of over 200 cancer patients (94 with hematological and approximately 120 with solid cancers) was assembled, and approximately 95 healthy donors were included as a reference group. Broad study findings and their caveats: Lymphoid organ infiltration was present in the hematological cancer patients, and this infiltration may itself impair thymic emigration or the expansion of peripheral T cells. It was noted by the authors that conclusions about immunological memory after chemotherapy cannot be drawn from the repertoire data. In healthy donors, the drop in TCR diversity with age came mainly from a loss of richness, whereas in cancer patients a loss of evenness also played a part. In both cancer cohorts, median generation probability rose over the chemotherapy interval, which suggests that the repertoire was reconstituted through rebound thymic output. Compared with age-matched healthy donors, untreated patients with either hematological or solid cancers had significantly lower TCR diversity in the blood along with higher clonality.

Taking its sample share into account, this clonotype is medium-sized (0.01 to 0.1%). It lacks a known antigen. The record has no base qualities; no much larger clone is one base away. V was cut back by 7 bases and J by 6 bases, leaving a gap of 18 bases between them. From a lookup of the germline V gene, CDR1 and CDR2 are MNHEY and SVGAGI. The CDR3 numbers 15 residues from cysteine through phenylalanine. Just the 45-base CDR3 DNA is kept, in frame starting at base 1. TCR beta rearrangements were amplified from genomic DNA extracted from peripheral blood rather than from sorted cells or RNA. Rearranged TRB sequences spanning V, D and J segments were amplified in a multiplex touch-down PCR with a mixed TRB-A/B primer pool. Illumina adapters and sample indices were added to the amplicons in two consecutive PCR reactions performed with Phusion HS II polymerase. Amplicons were gel-purified with the NucleoSpin Gel and PCR Clean-up kit, then checked with Qubit and an Agilent 2100 Bioanalyzer. Sequencing of the libraries was done on an Illumina MiSeq with paired-end, single-indexed 600-cycle runs. On the study's bioinformatics: MiXCR versions 2.12 and 3.0.5 were used to process the TRB sequences. Each unique CDR3 nucleotide sequence was treated as one clone, and only productive sequences with two or more reads were kept. The repertoire metrics were Shannon diversity, evenness, clonality (calculated as one minus evenness), and diversity profiles parameterized by alpha from 0 to 5. The IGoR algorithm was used to calculate generation probabilities for clones in the paired samples taken before and after chemotherapy. TCRdb took the public reads, trimmed them with fastp at Q25, ran MiXCR for clone calling and kept in-frame beta chains. Each CDR3 protein gets just one entry, which takes the most common genes and DNA from the rows behind it. The V and J calls were determined by TCRdb, not by the authors. The sample table shows about 13,000 distinct CDR3 sequences, and about 27% are seen once. Roughly a tenth of the sample goes to the ten largest clones.

The V and J segments used are TRBV6-5 and TRBJ2-2; the D gene could be either TRBD1 or TRBD2, each agreeing at 7 bases. The source material was blood. This sequence was found in a human donor with a blood cancer. This receptor has the CDR3 CASTFWGGGAGELFF. The nucleotide sequence reads TGTGCCAGCACTTTTTGGGGAGGGGGCGCCGGGGAGCTGTTTTTT.